A single TCR beta chain is shown here with its context. Its antigen is still unknown. Without the conserved terminal phenylalanine or tryptophan, this CDR3 likely stems from a read error. Total RNA and DNA were co-extracted without cell sorting from around 20-30 mg of bulk tissue using the AllPrep DNA/RNA mini kit. Surgical resection was performed in China between November 2015 and March 2016 on about 5 patients with histopathologically diagnosed primary liver carcinoma. At the time of sampling, the patients were treatment-naive and had chronic HBV infection. Five spatially separated regions were sampled from each tumor: the superior, inferior, left-lateral and right-lateral poles, plus the tumor centre. Histological examination found more than 75% viable tumor cells in every tumor sample. Fresh tumor and adjacent tissue pieces were bisected; one half was stored in RNAlater at -80°C, the other sent for histology.

The sample is drawn from a study of tumor-infiltrating lymphocytes in primary liver carcinoma (dated by TCRdb to between 2016 and 2019). Background for the entire study: Of the five patients, three men and two women aged 30 to 69 years, four had hepatocellular carcinoma and one had combined HCC and intrahepatic cholangiocarcinoma. The five patients had tumors of stage T1-T3 N0M0, with maximum diameters ranging from about 4.2 to 11 cm. Each sample produced roughly 3.65 to 7.13 million productive TCRbeta reads, and read depth showed no significant difference between tissue types. Across five regions of each liver tumor, along with adjacent normal tissue and blood, the study brought together TCRbeta repertoire sequencing, expression microarrays and whole-exome sequencing. A total of about 35 specimens from 5 patients, comprising some 25 tumor regions, 5 adjacent noncancerous liver tissues and 5 peripheral blood samples, were covered by TCRbeta repertoire sequencing. Agilent mRNA microarray profiling was performed on the roughly 25 tumor region samples to relate TCRbeta repertoire diversity to the local molecular phenotype. Reproducibility between technical replicate repertoires was high, with correlation coefficients above 0.95 and mean shared-clone rates roughly 0.86.

Trimming accounts for 4 bases at V and 9 bases at J, while the number of junction bases matched to no gene is 12. Termini included, the CDR3 measures 17 amino acids. Only the CDR3 part of the read is kept: 51 bases, read in frame from the first base. Starting from 450 to 500 ng total RNA, TCRbeta-specific cDNA was produced by reverse transcription with a constant-region primer and ProtoScript II reverse transcriptase. The TCRbeta libraries were prepared through three rounds of nested multiplex PCR following a slightly modified ARM-PCR procedure. Each of the first two PCR rounds ran for about 10 cycles using multiplex TRBV1-TRBV30 forward primers together with a Cbeta reverse primer. A final 25-cycle PCR with Deep VentR polymerase added sample barcodes and Illumina adapters. Before sequencing, amplicons of 200-500 bp were purified from gel using a QIAquick gel extraction kit. The TCRbeta amplicons were sequenced with 250-bp paired-end reads on an Illumina HiSeq 2500. Regarding the original processing steps: Reads were quality-trimmed with Trimmomatic v0.33, and paired reads were merged with FLASH v1.2.11 to recover full CDR3 sequences. V, D and J germline segments were assigned to the rearranged TCRbeta sequences using MiGEC v1.2.1b. VDJtools v1.0.0 computed clonotype statistics and Shannon-Wiener diversity indices. To reduce sampling bias, subsequent analyses other than the diversity analysis used only the 250 most abundant clonotypes in each sample. The public sequencing data were trimmed at Q25 with fastp and processed into clonotypes with MiXCR by TCRdb, which kept only in-frame beta chains. CDR3 protein duplicates are merged, each entry listing the most common genes and DNA. Clone size and V and J calls follow TCRdb, not the original study. Recorded for this sample are approximately 76,000 distinct CDR3 sequences; 65% to 75% of them occurred a single time. The top ten hold roughly 15% of the sample.

Findings and caveats that apply to the study as a whole: Repertoire overlap was higher between tumor regions (mean approximately 36%) than tumor-adjacent (roughly 17%) or tumor-blood (14%) pairs, consistent with antigen-driven expansion. Compared with blood, tumors had a significantly larger share of the repertoire taken up by the top 250 clones (p = 0.039). Only the TCR beta chain was sequenced, which likely underestimates true repertoire diversity because unpaired alpha chains were not captured. Only about 7-24% of top clones were present in all five regions of a tumor, suggesting spatial heterogeneity of tumor-infiltrating T cells. With just 4 or 5 patients in the study, the authors point out that the findings should be validated in a larger study. Since the samples were bulk and unsorted, there was no way to compare CD4+ and CD8+ T cell repertoires.

The specimen was liver tumor tissue from sampling region 4. The label giving this sample's cell subset or site can be read as: tumor region T4, right-lateral pole. The sequence came from a woman aged 55-70 years with primary liver carcinoma and hepatitis B virus infection. This sequence uses TRBV6-7 and TRBJ2-1; 13 bases in between match TRBD2. TRBV6-7 is an ORF, with its function uncertain. The DNA is as follows: TGTGCCAGCAGTTGCGAAGGCGGGACTAGCGGGATCAGTGAGCAGTTCTCC. Translated, this gives CASSCEGGTSGISEQFS.